This T cell receptor (beta chain) was captured by sequencing in a study of technical replicates of blood from a few donors. Assay used: immunoSEQ multiplex PCR; TCRdb lists only in-frame clones, some missing. The data contain about 76,000 clones, approximately 94% of them singletons. Sequencing was carried out using T cells isolated from PBMCs. The TCR originated in a human donor in good health.

CDR3 DNA: TGTGCCTGGAGTCATACACTACGGGACAGGCCCTACGAGCAGTACTTC. This translates into CAWSHTLRDRPYEQYF. The chain carries TRBV30 and TRBJ2-7, with TRBD1 matching 8 bases. The CDR3 sequence is 16 residues long. V was clipped by 2 bases and J by 2 bases; unmatched bases: 11. Germline values: CDR1 GTSNPN, CDR2 SVGIG (reference sequence).